This T cell receptor beta chain was profiled in a study of blood T cell repertoires in COVID-19. Background on the study: Italy, Spain and the United States were the sources of the convalescent and acute COVID-19 samples. In each case, the material was cDNA or gDNA derived from T cells, B-cell-depleted T cells, or PBMCs.

Method: immunoSEQ multiplex PCR; TCRdb's copy keeps in-frame clones and lacks some. The table shows fewer than 300,000 clones, with roughly four fifths occurring only once. V gave up 5 bases and J gave up 1 base, with 11 bases separating them. This CDR3 has 14 residues. In germline, CDR1 is SGHTA, CDR2 FQGNSA. The sequencing input was peripheral blood. The chain couples TRBV7-2 to TRBJ2-5; D is ambiguous. The clonotype comes from a woman in her forties or fifties who had recovered from COVID-19. CDR3 loop: CASSRNGVQETQYF. CDR3 in DNA: TGTGCCAGCAGCCGCAACGGAGTCCAAGAGACCCAGTACTTC.